The 13 T cell receptor beta chains below come from one sample, sequenced in a study of blood T cell repertoires in COVID-19 (dated by TCRdb to the early 2020s). Library prep was done by the immunoSEQ multiplex PCR assay. Here the immuneACCESS table is served through TCRdb, limited to in-frame sequences with V and J called. Missing clones are a known gap in these copies; in checked studies unresolved V genes cover under half, and the rest lacks a known reason. A total of about 87,000 clones appear in this sample, about 85% of them only once. The leading ten clones occupy roughly 2.1% of the sample. Material: peripheral blood. The receptors shown here come from a woman between 65 and 79 years old with acute or convalescent COVID-19.

The chain combines TRBV18 with TRBJ1-1; the match to TRBD1 covers 7 bases. V was pared by 6 bases and J by 5 bases, with 12 bases of the junction left unmatched. The CDR3 totals 15 residues. The germline V gene encodes CDR1 KGHSH and CDR2 LQKENI. In DNA, the CDR3 is TGTGCCAGCTCGAATAGTCGACAGGGTCAGACTGAAGCTTTCTTT. This encodes CASSNSRQGQTEAFF.

This clone was detected once. The chain has TRBV24-1 and TRBJ1-3; D is undetermined. Germline values: CDR1 KGHDR, CDR2 SFDVKD. CDR3 length: 15 amino acids. Trimming cost V 3 bases and J 1 base, with 9 bases left between them. The CDR3, as DNA: TGTGCCACCAGTGATACTTCTATATCTGGAAACACCATATATTTT. It encodes CATSDTSISGNTIYF.

The V call is TRBV2, the J call TRBJ1-6; D remains unclear. The CDR3 contains 13 residues. In germline, CDR1 is SNHLY, CDR2 FYNNEI. V shed 3 bases and J shed 9 bases, with 9 bases lying between them. The CDR3 loop reads CASSDAERSPLHF. CDR3 nucleotide sequence: TGTGCCAGCAGTGATGCGGAGCGTTCACCCCTCCACTTT.

V usage is TRBV5-1 and J usage is TRBJ1-4; D not certain. The CDR3 spans 13 residues. V dropped 5 bases and J dropped 5 bases, with 10 bases sitting between them. Germline V gives CDR1 SGHRS, CDR2 YFSETQ. The CDR3 loop is CASREEPNEKLFF. The CDR3 DNA sequence: TGCGCCAGCAGGGAGGAGCCAAATGAAAAACTGTTTTTT.

The chain couples TRBV15 to TRBJ1-5; D is possibly TRBD1 (6 bases). The germline V gene has CDR1 LNHNV and CDR2 YYDKDF (reference sequence). V lost 0 bases and J 2 bases, leaving 11 bases between the germline ends. CDR3 length: 16 residues. In DNA, the CDR3 is TGTGCCACCAGCAGAGATTTAGGGGGAGGCAATCAGCCCCAGCATTTT. It yields the protein CATSRDLGGGNQPQHF.

The V and J genes are TRBV30 and TRBJ1-1; the D gene is possibly TRBD1 (6 bases). The V end was cut by 3 bases, the J end by 1 base, with 15 bases between. The germline gives CDR1 GTSNPN, CDR2 SVGIG (reference sequence). The CDR3 length is 15 residues. The CDR3 DNA follows: TGTGCCTGGAGCGCACCCAGGGGTAGGAACACTGAAGCTTTCTTT. Its translation is CAWSAPRGRNTEAFF.

This clone was picked up a small number of times. The rearrangement links TRBV19 to TRBJ1-2; D uncertain. CDR1 is LNHDA, CDR2 SQIVND, per germline (reference sequence). This CDR3 is built from 14 residues. V was cut by 2 bases and J by 4 bases, with 11 bases left in between. The CDR3 loop reads CASSILYSFYGYTF. CDR3 DNA sequence: TGTGCCAGTAGTATATTGTATTCGTTCTATGGCTACACCTTC.

This clone was observed many times. The chain joins TRBV12-3 or TRBV12-4 to TRBJ1-3; D ambiguous. CDR3 length equals 12 residues. With 4 bases removed from V and 7 bases from J, the gap between germline ends came to 8 bases. The CDR3 sequence: CASSYARNTIYF. The CDR3 bases are TGTGCCAGCAGTTACGCGAGGAACACCATATATTTT.

The chain couples TRBV5-8 to TRBJ2-1; D not certain. CDR1 and CDR2 (germline): SGHTS, YDEGEE. V was pared by 4 bases and J by 10 bases, with 9 bases between. The CDR3 is 11 residues long. CDR3 loop: CASSPRVEQFF. In nucleotides, the CDR3 is TGTGCCAGCAGCCCTCGGGTGGAGCAGTTCTTC.

This clone has only a few counts. The chain employs TRBV6-1 and TRBJ1-2, with D possibly being TRBD1 (5 bases). V lost 2 bases and J lost 8, with 15 bases in between. Germline V lookup: CDR1 MNHNS, CDR2 SASEGT. The CDR3 totals 14 residues. CDR3 amino acids: CASSERRDMVGYTF. The CDR3 coding sequence is TGTGCCAGCAGTGAACGCAGGGATATGGTGGGCTACACCTTC.

This chain uses TRBV20-1 with TRBJ2-5; TRBD2 matches 7 bases. The CDR3 has 13 amino acids. CDR1 is DFQATT and CDR2 is SNEGSKA in the germline V gene (reference sequence). The V segment lost 3 bases and the J segment 7 bases; nucleotides outside the gene matches: 8. CDR3 amino acids: CSASSRPGGTQYF. The CDR3 bases are TGCAGTGCTAGTTCCCGCCCGGGGGGGACCCAGTACTTC.

The gene calls are TRBV6-5 and TRBJ2-2; 8 nucleotides agree with TRBD1. With 8 bases clipped from V and 7 bases from J, the junction kept 9 bases outside the gene matches. Germline CDR1 is MNHEY and CDR2 is SVGAGI. This CDR3 has 14 amino acids. The chain's CDR3 is CASRRDRLGGELFF. CDR3 nucleotides: TGTGCCAGCCGCAGGGACAGGTTAGGCGGGGAGCTGTTTTTT.

The chain couples TRBV12-3 or TRBV12-4 to TRBJ1-5; D remains ambiguous. The CDR3 loop spans 13 amino acids. V lost 2 bases to trimming and J lost 0 bases, with 2 bases between them. The CDR3 DNA reads TGTGCCAGCAGTTTATATAGCAATCAGCCCCAGCATTTT. This gives the protein CASSLYSNQPQHF.